The 11 T cell receptor beta chains below come from one sample, sequenced in a study of T cell responses to AZD1222 COVID-19 vaccine. The data were produced by immunoSEQ multiplex PCR, yet TCRdb's version contains in-frame clones alone and is incomplete. The sample lists roughly 30,000 clones, around 78% occurring once. The specimen was peripheral blood, collected 28 days after the second AZD1222 dose. The receptors originated from an adult who received the AZD1222 COVID-19 vaccine.

The V gene is TRBV3-1 (or the pseudogene TRBV3-2), the J gene TRBJ1-2, with TRBD1 identical over 7 bases. Per the germline V gene, CDR1 is LGHDT and CDR2 is YNNKEL (reference sequence). The ends lost 0 bases at V and 2 bases at J; junction bases unmatched: 6. The CDR3 spans 16 residues. The CDR3 region has the DNA TGTGCCAGCAGCCAAGATTCCGACAGGGCCAACTATGGCTACACCTTC. Its protein product is CASSQDSDRANYGYTF.

On this clone itself: Other DNA sequences in this sample translate to the same CDR3. The chain has TRBV7-9 and TRBJ1-5; 7 bases match TRBD1. From germline, CDR1 is SEHNR and CDR2 FQNEAQ (reference sequence). The junction had 4 bases not matched to a gene; V was cut back by 1 base and J by 7 bases. The CDR3 spans 14 residues. The CDR3: CASSLGQGGQPQHF. The DNA of the CDR3 is TGTGCCAGCAGCTTAGGCCAGGGGGGGCAGCCCCAGCATTTT.

The rearrangement links TRBV5-1 to TRBJ2-4; 11 nucleotides match TRBD2. Germline values: CDR1 SGHRS, CDR2 YFSETQ. The CDR3 totals 16 residues. V gave up 2 bases and J gave up 8 bases; unmatched junction bases: 9. The CDR3 coding sequence is TGCGCCAGCAGCTTAAGTAGCGGGAGGGCCATAGACATTCAGTACTTC. This gives the protein CASSLSSGRAIDIQYF. Full variable domain (rest looked up from reference TRBV5-1 and TRBJ2-4): KAGVTQTPRYLIKTRGQQVTLSCSPISGHRSVSWYQQTPGQGLQFLFEYFSETQRNKGNFPGRFSGRQFSNSRSEMNVSTLELGDSALYLCASSLSSGRAIDIQYFGAGTRLSVL.

CDR3 bases: TGTGCCAGCCAACGGGCTAGCGGGACCCTCGTTACCGGGGAGCTGTTTTTT. This translates into CASQRASGTLVTGELFF. This chain connects TRBV11-2 to TRBJ2-2; 9 nucleotides align to TRBD2. The germline V gene encodes CDR1 SGHAT and CDR2 FQNNGV. The CDR3 runs to 17 residues. After removal of 8 bases from V and 5 bases from J, the junction contained 15 bases not matched to a gene. The full variable domain, in which reference TRBV11-2 and TRBJ2-2 provide the parts outside the CDR3, is EAGVAQSPRYKIIEKRQSVAFWCNPISGHATLYWYQQILGQGPKLLIQFQNNGVVDDSQLPKDRFSAERLKGVDSTLKIQPAKLEDSAVYLCASQRASGTLVTGELFFGEGSRLTVL.

The rearrangement joins TRBV5-1 to TRBJ2-3; maybe TRBD1 (5 bases). The CDR3 has 13 residues. CDR1 SGHRS and CDR2 YFSETQ come from the germline V gene. Trimming pared 2 bases from V and 3 bases from J, leaving 7 bases between. CDR3 amino acids: CASSLSGTDTQYF. CDR3 DNA: TGCGCCAGCAGCTTATCAGGGACAGATACGCAGTATTTT. Supplemented by reference TRBV5-1 and TRBJ2-3, the full variable domain reads KAGVTQTPRYLIKTRGQQVTLSCSPISGHRSVSWYQQTPGQGLQFLFEYFSETQRNKGNFPGRFSGRQFSNSRSEMNVSTLELGDSALYLCASSLSGTDTQYFGPGTRLTVL.

Only one count was recorded for this clone. This sequence joins TRBV11-2 and TRBJ1-2, with TRBD1 matching over 7 bases. Germline-derived CDR1 and CDR2 are SGHAT and FQNNGV. The CDR3 is 16 residues long. After removal of 4 bases from V and 1 base from J, the junction contained 9 bases not matched to a gene. In DNA form, the CDR3 reads TGTGCCAGCAGCTCCCTTAGGGGGCCCAATAACTATGGCTACACCTTC. Encoded protein: CASSSLRGPNNYGYTF.

The V call is TRBV6-6, the J call TRBJ2-2, with no clear D. The CDR3 runs 14 residues. Trimming took off 7 bases at V and 7 bases at J, with 16 bases between the two ends. The V gene's germline CDR1 is MNHNY and CDR2 SVGAGI (reference sequence). CDR3 sequence reads: CASIDFLGGGELFF. CDR3 DNA: TGTGCCAGCATAGACTTTTTGGGTGGCGGGGAGCTGTTTTTT.

The chain has TRBV12-5 and TRBJ2-2; D call uncertain. Germline V CDR1 and CDR2: LGHNT, FRNRAP. The V end was cut by 8 bases, the J end by 1 base, with 8 bases between. This CDR3 contains 13 residues. CDR3 amino acids: CASRKGNTGELFF. The DNA of the CDR3 is TGTGCTAGTCGGAAGGGGAACACCGGGGAGCTGTTTTTT.

This sequence joins TRBV27 and TRBJ1-2; 12 bases match TRBD1. Germline loops: CDR1 MNHEY, CDR2 SMNVEV (reference sequence). V lost 5 bases, J lost 8 bases, and 9 bases stayed unmatched. The CDR3 sequence is 15 residues long. The CDR3 nucleotides are TGTGCCAGCAGTCTCGTGGGGACAGGGGGCAAGGGCTACACCTTC. Its translation: CASSLVGTGGKGYTF.

V and J are TRBV19 and TRBJ1-2; no firm D call. Germline V gene sequence: CDR1 LNHDA, CDR2 SQIVND (reference sequence). V was trimmed by 6 bases and J by 4 bases, leaving 18 bases between them. The CDR3 length is 15 residues. Here the CDR3 reads CASRVHRPTSYGYTF. The CDR3 DNA reads TGTGCCAGTAGGGTTCATCGACCCACGAGCTATGGCTACACCTTC.

This chain joins TRBV7-9 and TRBJ2-2; no clear D. V was pared by 1 base and J by 9 bases, with 6 bases between. Germline CDR1 is SEHNR and CDR2 is FQNEAQ (reference sequence). This CDR3 contains 12 residues. This chain's CDR3 is CASSLDGRELFF. The CDR3 DNA follows: TGTGCCAGCAGCTTAGATGGGCGGGAGCTGTTTTTT.